The clone carrying this T cell receptor (beta chain) has ten or more counts. Its cognate antigen is unknown. The junction shows a germline mismatch at one end, possibly a read error. The record originates from a study of T-cell reconstitution after alpha-beta-depleted transplantation in children. Whole-study results and caveats: Roughly two months post-transplant, alpha-beta T cells reportedly originated from several hundred graft clones that had expanded. T-cell numbers and diversity, one year after transplant, stemmed largely from T cells that were newly produced.

Unique molecular identifiers featured in how the TCRbeta library was prepared. Each CDR3 protein gets one entry after TCRdb re-called the PCR reads with MiXCR. The profile shows about 250,000 distinct CDR3 sequences, more than 20% of them singletons. This TCR derives from a female patient under 10 years old who had a stem cell transplant for congenital amegakaryocytic thrombocytopenia, so the T cells may come from the graft donor. The sequencing here drew on PBMCs, mostly from graft donor cells, taken 360 days after TCRalphabeta/CD19-depleted stem cell transplant.

In nucleotides, the CDR3 is TGTGCCAGCAGTTTCACAGGGACATCCTACGAGCAGTACTTC. Its protein product is CASSFTGTSYEQYF. The chain employs TRBV5-1 and TRBJ2-7; D is possibly TRBD1 (6 bases). Germline V gene lookup returns CDR1 SGHRS and CDR2 YFSETQ. The CDR3 is made up of 14 amino acids.